This T cell receptor (beta chain) was found in a study of cytomegalovirus exposure and HLA in healthy donors. This clone came up a few times. Its antigen is unknown. There are 15 residues in the CDR3. In germline, CDR1 is SGHRS, CDR2 YFSETQ. The V and J ends lost 1 base and 5 bases respectively, with 14 bases between them. With 60 Vbeta and 13 Jbeta primers, the PCR was carried out. Generated by immunoSEQ multiplex PCR, the TCRdb table keeps only in-frame clones and is missing some. Of some 150,000 clones in the sample, over 80% were seen once. Findings and limits, study-wide: Most TCR beta V segments were productive about 90% or about 30% of the time in an earlier analysis.

Sequenced sample: PBMCs. The sequence was obtained from a woman under 40 in good health and CMV-seronegative. The V gene is TRBV5-1, the J gene TRBJ2-3; perhaps TRBD2 as D (7 bases). CDR3 loop: CASSLWSGEGDTQYF. Written as DNA, the CDR3 is TGCGCCAGCAGCTTGTGGTCAGGGGAGGGAGATACGCAGTATTTT.